Below, 10 T cell receptor beta chains from the same sample are listed, as sequenced in a study of beta chain features in type 1 diabetes. What was sequenced were expressed TCRB transcripts, since all of the isolated RNA had been reverse transcribed. The method was immunoSEQ multiplex PCR; TCRdb's version includes in-frame clones alone and lacks a portion of them. The sample lists some 99,000 clones; under 40% were seen once. Material for sequencing was stem cell memory CD4+ T cells from blood. All receptors derive from a woman aged 18-35 years in good health.

The chain carries TRBV5-1 and TRBJ1-1; 9 bases are a match to TRBD1. Per the germline V gene, CDR1 is SGHRS and CDR2 is YFSETQ. J lost 5 bases, V lost 3 bases, and 2 bases had no gene match. The CDR3 sequence is 13 residues long. CDR3 DNA: TGCGCCAGCAGCTGGGACAGGGCAACTGAAGCTTTCTTT. It encodes CASSWDRATEAFF.

The V gene is TRBV5-1, the J gene TRBJ2-5, with D uncertain. Germline V lookup: CDR1 SGHRS, CDR2 YFSETQ. The CDR3 contains 13 residues. Trimming took off 0 bases at V and 9 bases at J, with 12 bases between the two ends. The CDR3 sequence: CASSLDYQASQYF. The CDR3 DNA reads as TGCGCCAGCAGCTTGGACTACCAAGCCTCCCAGTACTTC.

This chain joins TRBV7-2 and TRBJ2-1; 13 bases match TRBD2. This CDR3 is 15 amino acids long. With V trimmed by 2 bases and J by 7 bases, 2 bases remained unmatched. Germline V lookup: CDR1 SGHTA, CDR2 FQGNSA. CDR3 amino acids: CASSLKLAGGNEQFF. The CDR3 nucleotides are TGTGCCAGCAGCTTAAAACTAGCGGGAGGGAATGAGCAGTTCTTC.

V and J are TRBV5-1 and TRBJ2-1, with D possibly matching TRBD1 (5 bases). The CDR3 loop spans 17 amino acids. Deletions cut 0 bases from V and 5 bases from J, with 18 bases between. Germline V CDR1 and CDR2: SGHRS, YFSETQ. The CDR3 DNA is TGCGCCAGCAGCTTGGTCCCTCGGACACAACGCAACAATGAGCAGTTCTTC. Residues: CASSLVPRTQRNNEQFF.

The chain combines TRBV28 with TRBJ1-2; D gene ambiguous. The V gene lost 3 bases and the J gene lost 6 bases, with 11 bases spanning the gap. The germline gives CDR1 MDHEN, CDR2 SYDVKM. The CDR3 covers 13 residues. Written as DNA, the CDR3 is TGTGCCAGCAGTTTTGTCAGGCGGGATGGCTACACCTTC. As protein: CASSFVRRDGYTF.

This clone has more than one count but fewer than ten. The rearrangement links TRBV5-1 to TRBJ2-3, with D perhaps TRBD1 (6 bases). Trimming took off 3 bases at V and 3 bases at J, with 17 bases between the two ends. The CDR3 has 16 residues. Germline V CDR1 and CDR2: SGHRS, YFSETQ. For the CDR3, the DNA is TGCGCCAGCAGCTCACTACAGGGAATGGTTACAGATACGCAGTATTTT. Amino acids: CASSSLQGMVTDTQYF. Filled out from reference TRBV5-1 and TRBJ2-3, the complete variable domain reads KAGVTQTPRYLIKTRGQQVTLSCSPISGHRSVSWYQQTPGQGLQFLFEYFSETQRNKGNFPGRFSGRQFSNSRSEMNVSTLELGDSALYLCASSSLQGMVTDTQYFGPGTRLTVL.

The chain uses TRBV7-3 and TRBJ2-3; D is possibly TRBD2 (5 bases). The CDR3 loop spans 16 amino acids. V lost 5 bases to trimming and J lost 6 bases, with 21 bases between them. Germline CDR1 reads SGHTA; CDR2 reads FQGTGA. CDR3 nucleotide sequence: TGTGCCAGCAGCCCACATAGGACTGGTAGCTCGGATACGCAGTATTTT. It translates to CASSPHRTGSSDTQYF. The full variable domain, in which reference TRBV7-3 and TRBJ2-3 provide the parts outside the CDR3, is GAGVSQTPSNKVTEKGKYVELRCDPISGHTALYWYRQSLGQGPEFLIYFQGTGAADDSGLPNDRFFAVRPEGSVSTLKIQRTERGDSAVYLCASSPHRTGSSDTQYFGPGTRLTVL.

A few counts support this clone. The gene calls are TRBV5-1 and TRBJ2-5; TRBD2 aligns across 8 bases. TRBJ2-7 explains the end of the DNA better; the J call may be wrong. The germline V gene has CDR1 SGHRS and CDR2 YFSETQ. This CDR3 spans 15 amino acids. DNA for the CDR3: TGCGCCAGCAGCTTGGAGGGGACTAGGGTCCACGAGCAGTACTTC. Amino acid sequence: CASSLEGTRVHEQYF.

This chain uses TRBV7-9 with TRBJ2-5; no reliable D call. V gave up 4 bases and J gave up 7 bases, with 13 bases separating them. Germline CDR1 reads SEHNR; CDR2 reads FQNEAQ (reference sequence). This CDR3 has 13 residues. This CDR3 reads CASSSIEYRTQYF. The CDR3 nucleotides read TGTGCCAGCAGCTCCATAGAATATAGGACCCAGTACTTC.

The chain is built from TRBV7-9 and TRBJ2-1; 7 nucleotides agree with TRBD1. CDR1 is SEHNR, CDR2 FQNEAQ, per germline (reference sequence). The CDR3 is 16 amino acids. J lost 3 bases, V lost 4 bases, and 9 bases had no gene match. The CDR3 region has the DNA TGTGCCAGCAGCTCTAGGCTCGACAGGGACTACAATGAGCAGTTCTTC. This translates into CASSSRLDRDYNEQFF.